This TCR beta chain was documented in a study of blood T cell repertoires in COVID-19. Which cohort a participant joined came from the clinical history participants gave. How the authors handled the data: How many nucleated cells were present was estimated from reference gene primer amplification. Sequenced by immunoSEQ multiplex PCR; TCRdb stores in-frame clones only, minus some. The V and J calls and clone size were taken over from that table, and D and trimming were inferred from the DNA. The table records some 210,000 clones, 65% to 90% of them present only once. The sample consisted of PBMCs or T cells enriched from blood (not recorded which). This TCR was sampled from a woman in her fifties or sixties with acute COVID-19.

The CDR3, as DNA: TGTGCCAGCAGCTTTATACAGGGCAATGAGCAGTTCTTC. Its protein product is CASSFIQGNEQFF. The V and J genes are TRBV7-8 and TRBJ2-1; tentatively, D is TRBD1 (6 bases). V was shortened by 3 bases and J by 6 bases, with 9 bases between the two germline ends. The CDR3 sequence is 13 residues long. CDR1 and CDR2 (germline): SGHVS, FQNEAQ.